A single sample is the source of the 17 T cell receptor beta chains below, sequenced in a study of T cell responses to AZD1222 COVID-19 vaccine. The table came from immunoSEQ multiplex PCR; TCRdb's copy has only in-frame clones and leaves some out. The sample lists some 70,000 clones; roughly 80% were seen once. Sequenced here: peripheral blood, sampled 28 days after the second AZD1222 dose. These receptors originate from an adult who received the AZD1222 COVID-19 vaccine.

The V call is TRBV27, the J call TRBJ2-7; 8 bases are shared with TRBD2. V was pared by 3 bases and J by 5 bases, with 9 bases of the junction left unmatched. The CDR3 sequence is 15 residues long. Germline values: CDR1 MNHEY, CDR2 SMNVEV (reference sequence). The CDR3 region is CASSFGSGGADEQYF. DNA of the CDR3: TGTGCCAGCAGTTTCGGGTCGGGGGGGGCCGACGAGCAGTACTTC.

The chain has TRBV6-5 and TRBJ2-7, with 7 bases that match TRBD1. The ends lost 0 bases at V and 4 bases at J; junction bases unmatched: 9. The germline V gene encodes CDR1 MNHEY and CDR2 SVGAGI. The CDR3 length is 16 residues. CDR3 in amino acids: CASSYSRAGGQYEQYF. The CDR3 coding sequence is TGTGCCAGCAGTTACTCAAGGGCAGGGGGTCAATACGAGCAGTACTTC.

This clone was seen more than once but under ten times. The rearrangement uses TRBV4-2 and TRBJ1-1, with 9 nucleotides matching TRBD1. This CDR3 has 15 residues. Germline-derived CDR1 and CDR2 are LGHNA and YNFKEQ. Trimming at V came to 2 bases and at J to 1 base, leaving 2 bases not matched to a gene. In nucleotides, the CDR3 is TGTGCCAGCAGCCAATCGGACAGGGGGAACACTGAAGCTTTCTTT. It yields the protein CASSQSDRGNTEAFF.

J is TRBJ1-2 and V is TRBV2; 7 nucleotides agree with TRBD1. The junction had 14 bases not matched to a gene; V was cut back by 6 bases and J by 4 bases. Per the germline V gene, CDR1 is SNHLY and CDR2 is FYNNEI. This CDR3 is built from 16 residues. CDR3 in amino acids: CASRTSNRGGGYGYTF. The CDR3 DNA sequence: TGTGCCAGCAGGACGTCAAACAGGGGCGGGGGCTATGGCTACACCTTC.

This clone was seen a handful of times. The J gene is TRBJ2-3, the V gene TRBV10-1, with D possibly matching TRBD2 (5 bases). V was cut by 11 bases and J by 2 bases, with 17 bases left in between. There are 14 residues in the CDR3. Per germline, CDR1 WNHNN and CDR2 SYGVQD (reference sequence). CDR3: CASSRETNTDTQYF. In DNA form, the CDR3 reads TGCGCCTCCAGTCGCGAGACTAACACAGATACGCAGTATTTT.

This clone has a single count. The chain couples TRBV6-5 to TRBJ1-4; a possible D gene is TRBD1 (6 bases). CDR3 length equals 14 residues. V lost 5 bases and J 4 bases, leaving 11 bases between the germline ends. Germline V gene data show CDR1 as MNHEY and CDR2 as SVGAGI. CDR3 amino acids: CASSKQGHNEKLFF. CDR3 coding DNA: TGTGCCAGCAGTAAACAGGGTCATAATGAAAAACTGTTTTTT.

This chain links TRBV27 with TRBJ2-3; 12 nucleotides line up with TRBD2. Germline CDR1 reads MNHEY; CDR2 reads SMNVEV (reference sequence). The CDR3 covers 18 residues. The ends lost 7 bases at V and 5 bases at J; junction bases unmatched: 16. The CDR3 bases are TGTGCCAGCACCCGAAAAGGGCTAGCGGGGGGGCTGGGAGATACGCAGTATTTT. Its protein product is CASTRKGLAGGLGDTQYF.

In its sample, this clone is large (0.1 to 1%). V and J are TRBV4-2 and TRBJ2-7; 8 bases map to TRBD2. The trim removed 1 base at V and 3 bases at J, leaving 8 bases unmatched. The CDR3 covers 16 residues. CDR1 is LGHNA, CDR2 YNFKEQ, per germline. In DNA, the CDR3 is TGTGCCAGCAGCCAAGCACACGGGGGGGCAAACTACGAGCAGTACTTC. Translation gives CASSQAHGGANYEQYF.

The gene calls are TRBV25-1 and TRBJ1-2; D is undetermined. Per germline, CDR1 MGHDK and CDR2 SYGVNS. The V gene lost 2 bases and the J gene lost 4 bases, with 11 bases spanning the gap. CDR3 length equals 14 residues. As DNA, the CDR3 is TGTGCCAGCAGTGAAGGTGGCTGGGGCTATGGCTACACCTTC. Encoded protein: CASSEGGWGYGYTF.

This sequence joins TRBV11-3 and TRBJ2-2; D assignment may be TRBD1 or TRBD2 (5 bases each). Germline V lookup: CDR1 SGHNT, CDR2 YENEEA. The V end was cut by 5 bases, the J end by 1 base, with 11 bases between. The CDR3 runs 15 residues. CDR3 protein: CASSTGTVNTGELFF. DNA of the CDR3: TGTGCCAGCAGCACGGGGACGGTGAACACCGGGGAGCTGTTTTTT.

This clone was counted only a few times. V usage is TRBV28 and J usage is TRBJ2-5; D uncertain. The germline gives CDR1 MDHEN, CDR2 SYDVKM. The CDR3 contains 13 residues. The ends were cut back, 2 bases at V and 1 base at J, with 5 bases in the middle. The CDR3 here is CASSLGVQETQYF. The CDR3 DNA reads TGTGCCAGCAGTTTAGGTGTCCAAGAGACCCAGTACTTC.

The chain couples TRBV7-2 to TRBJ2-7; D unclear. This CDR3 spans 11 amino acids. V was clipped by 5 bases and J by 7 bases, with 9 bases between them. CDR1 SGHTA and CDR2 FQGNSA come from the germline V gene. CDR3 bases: TGTGCCAGCAGCCAAATTGGGGAGCAGTACTTC. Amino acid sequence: CASSQIGEQYF.

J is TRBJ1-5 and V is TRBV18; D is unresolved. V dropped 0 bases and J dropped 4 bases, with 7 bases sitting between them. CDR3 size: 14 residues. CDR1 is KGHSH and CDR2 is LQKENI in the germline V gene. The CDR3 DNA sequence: TGTGCCAGCTCACCACCCCAAAGGAATCAGCCCCAGCATTTT. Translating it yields CASSPPQRNQPQHF. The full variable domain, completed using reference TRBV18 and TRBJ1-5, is NAGVMQNPRHLVRRRGQEARLRCSPMKGHSHVYWYRQLPEEGLKFMVYLQKENIIDESGMPKERFSAEFPKEGPSILRIQQVVRGDSAAYFCASSPPQRNQPQHFGDGTRLSIL.

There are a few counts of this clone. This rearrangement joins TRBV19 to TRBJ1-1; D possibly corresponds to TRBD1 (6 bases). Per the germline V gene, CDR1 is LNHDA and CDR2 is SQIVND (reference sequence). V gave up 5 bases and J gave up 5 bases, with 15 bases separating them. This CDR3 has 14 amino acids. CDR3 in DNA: TGTGCCAGTAGTCTACAGGGTCGAGGAACTGAAGCTTTCTTT. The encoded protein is CASSLQGRGTEAFF.

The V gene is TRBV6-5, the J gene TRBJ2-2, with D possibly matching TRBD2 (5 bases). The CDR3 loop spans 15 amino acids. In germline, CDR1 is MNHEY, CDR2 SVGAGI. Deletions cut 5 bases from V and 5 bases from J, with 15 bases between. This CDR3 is CASSPGGGRTGELFF. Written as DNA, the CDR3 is TGTGCCAGCAGTCCCGGAGGAGGAAGGACCGGGGAGCTGTTTTTT.

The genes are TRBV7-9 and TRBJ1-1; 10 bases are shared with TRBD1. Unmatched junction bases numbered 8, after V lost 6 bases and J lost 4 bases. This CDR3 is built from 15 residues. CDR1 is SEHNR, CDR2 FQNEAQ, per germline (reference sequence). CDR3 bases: TGTGCCAGCAGACCCGGGACAGGGGTGGCCACTGAAGCTTTCTTT. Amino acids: CASRPGTGVATEAFF.

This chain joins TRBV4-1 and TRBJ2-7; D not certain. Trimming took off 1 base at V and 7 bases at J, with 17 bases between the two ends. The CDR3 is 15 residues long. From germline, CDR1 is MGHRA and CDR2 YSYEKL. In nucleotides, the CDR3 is TGCGCCAGCAGCCAAGTGGGCGATAATACGAGGGAGCAGTACTTC. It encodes CASSQVGDNTREQYF.